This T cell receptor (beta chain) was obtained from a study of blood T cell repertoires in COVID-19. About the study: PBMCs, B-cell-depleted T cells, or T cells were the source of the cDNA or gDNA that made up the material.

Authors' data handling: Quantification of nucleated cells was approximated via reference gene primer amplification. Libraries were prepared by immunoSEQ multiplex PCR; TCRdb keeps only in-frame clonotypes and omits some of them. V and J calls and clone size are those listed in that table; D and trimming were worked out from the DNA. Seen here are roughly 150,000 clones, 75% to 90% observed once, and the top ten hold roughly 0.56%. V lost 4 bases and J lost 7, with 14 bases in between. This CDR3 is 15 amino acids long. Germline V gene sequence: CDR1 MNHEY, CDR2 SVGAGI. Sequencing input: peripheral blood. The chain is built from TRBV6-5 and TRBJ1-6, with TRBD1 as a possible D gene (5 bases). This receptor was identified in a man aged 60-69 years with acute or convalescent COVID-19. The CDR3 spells CASSSPGNRNSPLHF. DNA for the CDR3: TGTGCCAGCAGTTCTCCAGGGAATCGAAATTCACCCCTCCACTTT.